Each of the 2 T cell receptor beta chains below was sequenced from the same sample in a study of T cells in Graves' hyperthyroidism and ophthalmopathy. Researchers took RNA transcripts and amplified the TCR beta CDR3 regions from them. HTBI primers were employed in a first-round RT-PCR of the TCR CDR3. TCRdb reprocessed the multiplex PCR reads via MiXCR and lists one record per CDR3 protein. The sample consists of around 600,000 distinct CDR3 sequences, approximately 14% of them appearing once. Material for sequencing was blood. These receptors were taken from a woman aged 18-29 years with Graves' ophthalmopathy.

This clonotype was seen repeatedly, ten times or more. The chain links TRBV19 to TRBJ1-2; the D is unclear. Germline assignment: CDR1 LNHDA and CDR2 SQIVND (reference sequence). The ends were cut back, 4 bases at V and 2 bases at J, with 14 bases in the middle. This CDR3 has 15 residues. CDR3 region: CASSKTGRLNYGYTF. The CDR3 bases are TGTGCCAGTAGTAAAACCGGGAGACTAAACTATGGCTACACCTTC.

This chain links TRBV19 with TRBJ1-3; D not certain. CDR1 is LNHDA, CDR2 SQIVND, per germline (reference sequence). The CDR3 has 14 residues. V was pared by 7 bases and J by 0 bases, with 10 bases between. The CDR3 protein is CASTSGVSGNTIYF. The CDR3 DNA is TGTGCCAGTACCTCCGGGGTCTCTGGAAACACCATATATTTT.